This TCR beta chain is drawn from a study of identical twins. TCRdb itself ran the 5' RACE reads through MiXCR, one entry per CDR3 protein. This table holds 700,000 or so distinct CDR3 sequences, about 9.4% found once. The CDR3 loop spans 15 amino acids. Per the germline V gene, CDR1 is SGHKS and CDR2 is YYEKEE (reference sequence). V lost 3 bases to trimming and J lost 1 base, with 11 bases between them. These data were also reused for a study on yellow fever vaccine responses in identical twins.

The material sequenced was PBMCs. The chain links TRBV5-5 to TRBJ1-3; D remains unclear. This sequence originates from a woman in her late teens or twenties in good health. CDR3 loop: CASSSSGNSGNTIYF. The CDR3, as DNA: TGTGCCAGCAGCTCAAGTGGGAATTCTGGAAACACCATATATTTT. Using reference TRBV5-5 and TRBJ1-3 for the parts outside the CDR3, the full variable domain is DAGVTQSPTHLIKTRGQQVTLRCSPISGHKSVSWYQQVLGQGPQFIFQYYEKEERGRGNFPDRFSARQFPNYSSELNVNALLLGDSALYLCASSSSGNSGNTIYFGEGSWLTVV.